This entry is about one T cell receptor beta chain. This clone occurred many times. This clone's antigen is unknown. No per-base quality is available; no much larger clone lies one base away. This specimen comes from a study of metastatic and nonmetastatic thyroid tumors (dated by TCRdb to between 2020 and 2021). With respect to the entire study: The researchers compared repertoires between peripheral blood samples and tumor or nodule tissue samples from patients with malignant or benign thyroid disease. The study at large found these results: TCR beta diversity was reported as significantly higher in malignant tumors than in benign nodules, in both blood and tumor samples.

The CDR3 holds 15 amino acids from the cysteine to the phenylalanine. The CDR3 DNA has 45 bases and is translated from base 1. V is cut back by 0 bases and J by 4 bases, with 3 bases in the junction unmatched. CDR1 and CDR2 are drawn from the germline V gene (reference sequence): DFQATT, SNEGSKA. Libraries were constructed by PCR. TCRdb shows the sequencer as Illumina HiSeq 4000. High-throughput sequencing was used to profile the TCR beta-chain CDR3 region of every patient. On the authors' methods: Drawing on CDR3 differences between clinicopathological groups, the researchers built a classifier meant to tell apart patients with distant-metastatic papillary thyroid cancer. Repertoire diversity was assessed with the Shannon index, and tumor-blood repertoire similarity with the Morisita-Horn index. TCRdb trimmed the raw reads at Q25, called clones with MiXCR and kept productive beta chains. TCRdb, not the authors, supplied the V and J calls. The sample table records tens of thousands of clones; approximately 12% of these occur just once. The ten largest clones take up approximately 10% of the sample.

No patient had received any treatment before thyroid surgery. Patient clinical samples collected from the early 2010s to the late 2010s were retrospectively analysed using T-cell receptor beta sequencing. Material for sequencing was tumor tissue. The clonotype originates from a female donor with papillary thyroid cancer or a benign thyroid nodule (not recorded which). Some clones in this sample may be carry-over from other donors' samples. Rearrangement joined TRBV20-1 to TRBJ2-1; 10 nucleotides in the junction match TRBD2. The CDR3 region: CSARDSGRSYNEQFF. The DNA sequence is TGCAGTGCTAGAGATAGCGGGAGGTCTTACAATGAGCAGTTCTTC.